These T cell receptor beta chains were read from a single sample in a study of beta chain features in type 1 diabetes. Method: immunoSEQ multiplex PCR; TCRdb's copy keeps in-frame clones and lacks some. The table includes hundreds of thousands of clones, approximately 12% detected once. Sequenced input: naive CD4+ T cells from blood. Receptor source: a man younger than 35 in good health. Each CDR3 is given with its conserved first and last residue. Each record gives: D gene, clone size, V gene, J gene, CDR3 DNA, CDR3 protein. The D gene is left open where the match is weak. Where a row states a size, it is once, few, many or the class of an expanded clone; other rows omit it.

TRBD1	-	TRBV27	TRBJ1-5	TGTGCCAGCACCACACAGGGGGATCAGCCCCAGCATTTT	CASTTQGDQPQHF
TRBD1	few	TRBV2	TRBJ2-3	TGTGCCAGCAGTGAAAACAGGGGTGACACAGATACGCAGTATTTT	CASSENRGDTDTQYF
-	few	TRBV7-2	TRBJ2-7	TGTGCCAGCAGCTTTACCTCGGACAGAGTAGCCTACGAGCAGTACTTC	CASSFTSDRVAYEQYF
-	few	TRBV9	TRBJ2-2	TGTGCCAGCAGCAAACACTACAGGGAGAGGGGCCCGGGGGAGCTGTTTTTT	CASSKHYRERGPGELFF
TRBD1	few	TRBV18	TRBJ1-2	TGTGCCAGCTCACCCCAGACAGGGAGCTATGGCTACACCTTC	CASSPQTGSYGYTF
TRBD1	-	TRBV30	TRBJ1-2	TGTGCCTGGAGTCGCCGAAGACAGGGGTTAGGGGCTGGCTACACCTTC	CAWSRRRQGLGAGYTF
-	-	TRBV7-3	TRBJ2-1	TGTGCCAGCAGCTTAACGGCCACTAGTTTCAATGAGCAGTTCTTC	CASSLTATSFNEQFF
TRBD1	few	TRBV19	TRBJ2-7	TGTGCCAGTAGTGAGCCGGGACAGGGGAACCCTCGGCAGTACTTC	CASSEPGQGNPRQYF
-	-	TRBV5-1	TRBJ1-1	TGCGCCAGCAGTTTCAGAGGACAGACGAACACTGAAGCTTTCTTT	CASSFRGQTNTEAFF
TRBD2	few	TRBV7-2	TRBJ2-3	TGTGCCAGCAGCTTAGGACTAGCGGGTGGGGCGCAGTATTTT	CASSLGLAGGAQYF
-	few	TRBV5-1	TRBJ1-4	TGCGCCAGCAGTCCTACCGGCGGGCTTGCTAATGAAAAACTGTTTTTT	CASSPTGGLANEKLFF
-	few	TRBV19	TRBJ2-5	TGTGCCAGTAGTATAAACCCCGTCGGAGAGACCCAGTACTTC	CASSINPVGETQYF
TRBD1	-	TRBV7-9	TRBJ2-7	TGTGCCAGCAGGGCAGGGGGATACGAGCAGTACTTC	CASRAGGYEQYF
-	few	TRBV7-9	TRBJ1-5	TGTGCCAGCGGGTCCGGAGACGGTCAGCCCCAGCATTTT	CASGSGDGQPQHF